A single T cell receptor (beta chain) is shown here with its context. The sample originates from a study of blood T cell repertoires in COVID-19. V gave up 0 bases and J gave up 5 bases, with 7 bases separating them. The CDR3 contains 13 residues. CDR1 LGHDT and CDR2 YNNKEL come from the germline V gene (reference sequence). Under the authors' procedure: Scientists estimated how many nucleated cells there were by amplifying reference gene primers. Profiled with immunoSEQ multiplex PCR; TCRdb holds only in-frame clones, not every one. V and J calls and clone size are copied from that table; D and trimming were computed from the DNA. The sample includes about 670,000 clones, around 90% of them seen just once.

The sample was peripheral blood. This clonotype was obtained from a woman between 18 and 29 years old with acute or convalescent COVID-19. The rearrangement links TRBV3-1 (or the pseudogene TRBV3-2) to TRBJ1-2; D not resolved. The CDR3 spells CASSQDFEYGYTF. In DNA form, the CDR3 reads TGTGCCAGCAGCCAAGATTTTGAGTATGGCTACACCTTC.